Listed here are 31 T cell receptor beta chains from one sample, sequenced in a study of T-cell reconstitution after alpha-beta-depleted transplantation in children. Construction of the TCRbeta library involved unique molecular identifiers. TCRdb independently ran MiXCR on the PCR reads; one entry per CDR3 protein. The profile covers 100,000 to 150,000 distinct CDR3 sequences, with more than 20% appearing a single time and about 10% taken by the ten largest. The sample consisted of PBMCs, mostly from graft donor cells, taken 180 days after TCRalphabeta/CD19-depleted stem cell transplant. Every receptor here comes from a male patient between 2 and 15 years old who had a stem cell transplant for chronic granulomatous disease, so the T cells may come from the graft donor.

This clonotype was detected ten times or more. The V call is TRBV7-6, the J call TRBJ1-6; D call uncertain. Trimming took off 5 bases at V and 5 bases at J, with 13 bases between the two ends. The CDR3 runs 15 residues. Germline CDR1 SGHVS, CDR2 FNYEAQ. DNA for the CDR3: TGTGCCAGCAGCGTCGATCGAGTGAATAATTCACCCCTCCACTTT. It yields the protein CASSVDRVNNSPLHF.

This clonotype was observed at least ten times. The chain links TRBV5-1 to TRBJ2-3; D gene ambiguous. Germline lookup yields CDR1 SGHRS and CDR2 YFSETQ. CDR3 length: 14 residues. Trimming took 0 bases from V and 5 from J, leaving 10 bases between them. The CDR3 DNA reads TGCGCCAGCAGCTTGGACAGTCCAATAGATACGCAGTATTTT. This encodes CASSLDSPIDTQYF.

The table lists this clonotype with many counts. V is TRBV4-1 and J is TRBJ2-7; D tentatively fits TRBD1 or TRBD2 (5 bases each). The CDR3 contains 15 residues. Per the germline V gene, CDR1 is MGHRA and CDR2 is YSYEKL. The V gene lost 1 base and the J gene lost 3 bases, with 13 bases spanning the gap. CDR3 in DNA: TGCGCCAGCAGCCAAGTCTTTGGGGGATACTACGAGCAGTACTTC. It codes for CASSQVFGGYYEQYF.

In this sample, this clonotype turned up many times. The chain joins TRBV29-1 to TRBJ2-1, with 9 bases lining up with TRBD1. Trimming took 1 base from V and 1 from J; bases not matched to a gene: 11. CDR1 is SQVTM, CDR2 ANQGSEA, per germline. The CDR3 consists of 18 residues. CDR3 bases: TGCAGCGTTGAAGGGGTACAGGGGGCTCCGAGATCCTACAATGAGCAGTTCTTC. Protein sequence: CSVEGVQGAPRSYNEQFF.

The sample holds many counts of this clonotype. The CDR3 spells CASSSSLVWEYQFF. As DNA, the CDR3 is TGTGCCAGCAGTTCTTCTTTAGTGTGGGAATACCAGTTCTTC. The chain combines TRBV12-3 or TRBV12-4 with TRBJ2-1; D uncertain. This CDR3 comprises 14 residues. Trimming stripped 4 bases from V and 13 bases from J, with 20 bases between.

This clonotype was picked up a small number of times. J is TRBJ2-2 and V is TRBV20-1, with D hard to call. The CDR3 has 14 residues. Trimming took 1 base from V and 0 from J, leaving 6 bases between them. CDR1 and CDR2 from the germline V gene are DFQATT and SNEGSKA (reference sequence). Here the CDR3 reads CSARGIPNTGELFF. For the CDR3, the DNA is TGCAGTGCTAGAGGGATCCCGAACACCGGGGAGCTGTTTTTT.

This sequence joins TRBV27 and TRBJ2-7; 8 bases line up with TRBD1. With 0 bases clipped from V and 3 bases from J, the junction kept 7 bases outside the gene matches. Germline V gene sequence: CDR1 MNHEY, CDR2 SMNVEV (reference sequence). The CDR3 is 16 residues long. This chain's CDR3 is CASSLSGQGAFYEQYF. CDR3 coding DNA: TGTGCCAGCAGTTTATCTGGGCAGGGGGCGTTCTACGAGCAGTACTTC.

The sample holds a few counts of this clonotype. This rearrangement joins TRBV12-3 or TRBV12-4 to TRBJ1-1; no firm D call. V was shortened by 5 bases and J by 6 bases, with 19 bases between the two germline ends. The CDR3 contains 15 residues. The CDR3: CASSDPGNGLSEAFF. CDR3 nucleotide sequence: TGTGCCAGCAGTGACCCGGGGAATGGCTTGTCTGAAGCTTTCTTT.

The V call is TRBV20-1, the J call TRBJ2-5; D call uncertain. Deletions cut 3 bases from V and 0 bases from J, with 5 bases between. CDR3 size: 12 residues. The germline gives CDR1 DFQATT, CDR2 SNEGSKA (reference sequence). This chain's CDR3 is CSASSNQETQYF. The CDR3 nucleotides read TGCAGTGCTAGTTCCAACCAAGAGACCCAGTACTTC.

V and J are TRBV5-1 and TRBJ2-1, with a weak D call TRBD1 (6 bases). V was pared by 4 bases and J by 4 bases, with 15 bases between. CDR1 SGHRS and CDR2 YFSETQ come from the germline V gene. The CDR3 is 15 residues long. The CDR3 nucleotides are TGCGCCAGCAGCCACGGCCGGGACACATACAATGAGCAGTTCTTC. Translation: CASSHGRDTYNEQFF.

This clonotype was picked up many times. The chain is built from TRBV9 and TRBJ2-5; D is possibly TRBD2 (5 bases). Trimming stripped 4 bases from V and 5 bases from J, with 15 bases between. The CDR3 is made up of 14 amino acids. The germline V gene encodes CDR1 SGDLS and CDR2 YYNGEE. DNA for the CDR3: TGTGCCAGCAGCTCCCGACTGACGGGGGAGACCCAGTACTTC. Its translation: CASSSRLTGETQYF.

This clonotype was recorded at least ten times. The chain recombines TRBV29-1 with TRBJ1-3; D might be TRBD1 (5 bases). This CDR3 contains 12 residues. V lost 4 bases and J 4 bases, leaving 8 bases between the germline ends. Germline-derived CDR1 and CDR2 are SQVTM and ANQGSEA. CDR3 DNA sequence: TGCAGCGTTGTTAGGGGAGGAAACACCATATATTTT. Residues: CSVVRGGNTIYF.

Many counts were recorded for this clonotype. The V gene is TRBV20-1, the J gene TRBJ1-6; a weak D match, TRBD1 (5 bases). Trimming removed 6 bases from V and 10 bases from J, with 16 bases in between. The V gene's germline CDR1 is DFQATT and CDR2 SNEGSKA (reference sequence). This CDR3 has 13 amino acids. DNA of the CDR3: TGCAGTGCCCCGAAGGGGTCGGGGTCACCCCTCCACTTT. Its protein is CSAPKGSGSPLHF.

V usage is TRBV6-1 and J usage is TRBJ2-7, with D tentatively TRBD2 (6 bases). Germline loops: CDR1 MNHNS, CDR2 SASEGT. The V gene lost 5 bases and the J gene lost 4 bases, with 12 bases spanning the gap. CDR3 length equals 13 residues. The DNA for the CDR3 is TGTGCCAGCAGTCGCGCGGGGCAATACGAGCAGTACTTC. Encoded protein: CASSRAGQYEQYF.

V gene TRBV7-6 combines with J gene TRBJ2-1, with D possibly called TRBD1 or TRBD2 (5 bases each). Germline loops: CDR1 SGHVS, CDR2 FNYEAQ. The V gene lost 4 bases and the J gene lost 1 base, with 17 bases spanning the gap. The CDR3 is 17 amino acids. CDR3 in amino acids: CASSSDYRDPSYNEQFF. For the CDR3, the DNA is TGTGCCAGCAGCTCAGATTATCGGGACCCTTCCTACAATGAGCAGTTCTTC. The whole variable domain, filled in from reference TRBV7-6 and TRBJ2-1, reads GAGVSQSPRYKVTKRGQDVALRCDPISGHVSLYWYRQALGQGPEFLTYFNYEAQQDKSGLPNDRFSAERPEGSISTLTIQRTEQRDSAMYRCASSSDYRDPSYNEQFFGPGTRLTVL.

This clonotype appeared many times. The chain joins TRBV6-2 or TRBV6-3 to TRBJ2-3; unclear D gene. Trimming pared 6 bases from V and 6 bases from J, leaving 10 bases between. The CDR3 covers 12 residues. Germline V gives CDR1 MNHEY, CDR2 SVGEGT. The CDR3 protein is CASSRPGDTQYF. CDR3 DNA: TGTGCCAGCAGCCGCCCCGGGGATACGCAGTATTTT.

This clonotype has at least ten counts. The rearrangement links TRBV20-1 to TRBJ2-4; 7 nucleotides align to TRBD1. The CDR3 extends over 14 amino acids. CDR1 DFQATT and CDR2 SNEGSKA come from the germline V gene (reference sequence). The junction had 6 bases not matched to a gene; V was cut back by 5 bases and J by 2 bases. The CDR3 DNA sequence: TGCAGTGCTTCGACAGGGTTGTCCAAAAACATTCAGTACTTC. This encodes CSASTGLSKNIQYF.

This clonotype was seen only a few times. The V call is TRBV12-3 or TRBV12-4, the J call TRBJ1-5; possibly TRBD1 for D (6 bases). The CDR3 runs to 14 residues. V lost 6 bases, J lost 4 bases, and 13 bases lay in between. The chain's CDR3 is CASSQNRENQPQHF. CDR3 sequence (DNA): TGTGCCAGCAGCCAGAACAGGGAGAATCAGCCCCAGCATTTT.

V gene TRBV3-1 combines with J gene TRBJ2-3; D is perhaps TRBD1 or TRBD2 (5 bases each). This CDR3 contains 13 residues. The V gene lost 7 bases and the J gene lost 1 base, with 9 bases spanning the gap. The V gene's germline CDR1 is LGHDT and CDR2 YNNKEL (reference sequence). The CDR3 protein is CASIQGGTDTQYF. The CDR3 DNA is TGTGCCAGCATCCAGGGAGGCACAGATACGCAGTATTTT.

V is TRBV29-1 and J is TRBJ2-7; D possibly corresponds to TRBD2 (6 bases). Trimming stripped 0 bases from V and 3 bases from J, with 15 bases between. CDR3 length: 15 amino acids. Germline V gives CDR1 SQVTM, CDR2 ANQGSEA. DNA of the CDR3: TGCAGCGTTGAAGATCCGGCAGGGACTTTCTACGAGCAGTACTTC. It is translated as CSVEDPAGTFYEQYF.

This clonotype was counted many times. This chain joins TRBV29-1 and TRBJ2-1, with no clear D. The CDR3 length is 11 residues. Germline V CDR1 and CDR2: SQVTM, ANQGSEA. V lost 4 bases and J 3 bases, leaving 4 bases between the germline ends. The CDR3 region has the DNA TGCAGCGTTGTCCTCTACAATGAGCAGTTCTTC. Translation: CSVVLYNEQFF.

This clonotype was recorded many times. The J gene is TRBJ2-1, the V gene TRBV29-1; 7 bases agree with TRBD2. The CDR3 is made up of 16 amino acids. The germline gives CDR1 SQVTM, CDR2 ANQGSEA. V gave up 1 base and J gave up 3 bases; unmatched junction bases: 9. The CDR3 DNA sequence: TGCAGCGTTGAAGGTCCTCCTAGCGGTTACTACAATGAGCAGTTCTTC. It encodes CSVEGPPSGYYNEQFF.

This clonotype was observed a handful of times. V gene TRBV13 combines with J gene TRBJ2-3; D is unclear. V lost 3 bases and J 3 bases, leaving 7 bases between the germline ends. This CDR3 comprises 13 residues. Germline-derived CDR1 and CDR2 are PRHDT and FYEKMQ (reference sequence). The CDR3 bases are TGTGCCAGCAGCTTGGCCGTGACAGATACGCAGTATTTT. This encodes CASSLAVTDTQYF.

The rearrangement uses TRBV20-1 and TRBJ2-2; a possible D gene is TRBD1 (6 bases). The CDR3 is 16 residues long. Trimming cost V 0 bases and J 0 bases, with 11 bases left between them. Germline-derived CDR1 and CDR2 are DFQATT and SNEGSKA (reference sequence). The CDR3 DNA reads as TGCAGTGCTAGAGATCAGGGACAAACGAACACCGGGGAGCTGTTTTTT. The encoded protein is CSARDQGQTNTGELFF.

The chain has TRBV7-2 and TRBJ2-1, with a tentative D call TRBD1 (6 bases). V gave up 4 bases and J gave up 6 bases, with 10 bases separating them. Germline CDR1 is SGHTA and CDR2 is FQGNSA. The CDR3 sequence is 13 residues long. The CDR3, as DNA: TGTGCCAGCAGCTCACAGGGATTCAATGAGCAGTTCTTC. It is translated as CASSSQGFNEQFF.

There are many counts of this clonotype. V gene TRBV20-1 combines with J gene TRBJ2-1, with 9 bases that match TRBD2. Germline V gene lookup returns CDR1 DFQATT and CDR2 SNEGSKA (reference sequence). The junction had 6 bases not matched to a gene; V was cut back by 6 bases and J by 0 bases. This CDR3 is built from 15 residues. CDR3 amino acids: CSAQRGESSYNEQFF. DNA for the CDR3: TGCAGTGCCCAGCGGGGGGAGAGCTCCTACAATGAGCAGTTCTTC.

The chain combines TRBV12-3 or TRBV12-4 with TRBJ2-7; 8 positions agree with TRBD2. CDR3 length: 16 amino acids. V dropped 3 bases and J dropped 3; count of bases not matched to a gene: 10. In DNA form, the CDR3 reads TGTGCCAGCAGTTTTTCAAGCGGGGGCCCAGTCTACGAGCAGTACTTC. The encoded protein is CASSFSSGGPVYEQYF.

This clonotype appeared a few times. The chain has TRBV6-5 and TRBJ2-1; 10 bases are shared with TRBD2. This CDR3 spans 18 amino acids. CDR1 is MNHEY, CDR2 SVGAGI, per germline. The V segment lost 2 bases and the J segment 0 bases; nucleotides outside the gene matches: 7. For the CDR3, the DNA is TGTGCCAGCAGTTACGTGGGACTAGCGTTGGGCTCCTACAATGAGCAGTTCTTC. It is translated as CASSYVGLALGSYNEQFF.

This clonotype was detected many times. This chain uses TRBV15 with TRBJ2-5; the D gene is possibly TRBD2 (5 bases). There are 13 residues in the CDR3. Germline V lookup: CDR1 LNHNV, CDR2 YYDKDF (reference sequence). Trimming stripped 3 bases from V and 3 bases from J, with 8 bases between. For the CDR3, the DNA is TGTGCCACCAGCAGGGACTTAGAAGAGACCCAGTACTTC. The encoded protein is CATSRDLEETQYF.

The chain carries TRBV12-3 or TRBV12-4 and TRBJ1-5; D is undetermined. The CDR3 is made up of 12 amino acids. V lost 6 bases to trimming and J lost 7 bases, with 10 bases between them. This CDR3 reads CASSRGGQPQHF. CDR3 DNA: TGTGCCAGCAGCCGAGGAGGGCAGCCCCAGCATTTT.

The rearrangement uses TRBV10-3 and TRBJ2-1; 7 bases fit TRBD2. J was trimmed by 0 bases and V by 0 bases; bases with no gene match: 8. Germline lookup yields CDR1 ENHRY and CDR2 SYGVKD. The CDR3 has 18 residues. This chain's CDR3 is CAISESMGRGSSYNEQFF. CDR3 bases: TGTGCCATCAGTGAGTCGATGGGGCGCGGGAGCTCCTACAATGAGCAGTTCTTC.